The table lists the clone carrying this T cell receptor (beta chain) with many counts. Its target is unknown. Germline lookup yields CDR1 DFQATT and CDR2 SNEGSKA (reference sequence). V shed 6 bases and J shed 2 bases, with 11 bases lying between them. The CDR3 totals 12 residues. These data are taken from a study of early T cells in non-severe SARS-CoV-2 infection. Study at large: Whole-blood bulk RNA, unsorted, was sequenced, and chains were unpaired.

Findings of the study overall: Matching results from VDJdb favored anti-spike CD8 responses, leaving private and CD4 specificities undetected.

Attached unique molecular identifiers marked individual cDNA molecules. Via MiXCR, TCRdb re-called the 5' RACE reads, giving one row per CDR3 protein. Among tens of thousands of distinct CDR3 sequences, 9% to 10% were seen once, and the ten largest hold 15%. This rearrangement joins TRBV20-1 to TRBJ2-7; D gene unclear. Sequencing used whole blood, obtained at baseline. This TCR derives from an adult who was a healthcare worker with PCR-confirmed SARS-CoV-2 infection or an uninfected control (not recorded which). The CDR3 region is CSAPANPYEQYF. The CDR3 nucleotides are TGCAGTGCCCCGGCAAACCCCTACGAGCAGTACTTC.